This entry lists 2 T cell receptor beta chains sequenced from one sample in a study of regulatory dendritic cells for organ transplantation. Allogeneic regulatory or mature dendritic cells were co-cultured for 4 to 6 days with CFSE-labeled sorted T cells at 1:10. Sequencing used immunoSEQ multiplex PCR; TCRdb keeps in-frame clones, though not all of them. The table lists some 11,000 clones, 75% of them singletons. These receptors' antigens are unknown. The sample was memory CD4+ T cells from blood cultured with regulatory dendritic cells. Regarding subset: CD45RO+ memory T cells. Every receptor here comes from a human donor in good health.

CDR3 coding DNA: TGTGCCACCCAGACTAGCGGGGGGTACCAAGAGACCCAGTACTTC. Amino acid sequence: CATQTSGGYQETQYF. The V and J genes are TRBV6-1 and TRBJ2-5; 13 bases fit TRBD2. V was pared by 10 bases and J by 0 bases, with 5 bases of the junction left unmatched. Germline V lookup: CDR1 MNHNS, CDR2 SASEGT. The CDR3 loop spans 15 amino acids.

The genes are TRBV2 and TRBJ2-1; tentative D call: TRBD1 (8 bases). The germline CDR1 and CDR2 sequences are SNHLY and FYNNEI. V was cut by 6 bases and J by 7 bases, with 19 bases left in between. This CDR3 region has 15 residues. The CDR3 DNA follows: TGTGCCAGCAGAGACAGGGGAGGGCAAGTAAATGAGCAGTTCTTC. Its protein is CASRDRGGQVNEQFF.